This TCR beta chain was retrieved from a study of T cell repertoires in cytomegalovirus infection (dated by TCRdb to between 2018 and 2021). Context from the whole study: Alongside well-studied HLA-B-restricted epitopes, the peptide stimulations were aimed at recently identified HLA-C-restricted CMV epitopes, whose presentation resists viral immunomodulation. Donor HLA type was relevant to the analysis, as public TCR beta signatures indicated carriage of CMV infection together with the matching HLA type.

TCRdb names Illumina HiSeq 1500 as the instrument used. The public reads were run again by TCRdb, first through fastp at Q25 and then through MiXCR, and only productive beta chains were kept. Rows with one shared CDR3 protein collapse into an entry with the most common genes and DNA. Across this sample there are some 320,000 distinct CDR3 sequences, with roughly 29% seen only once. The top ten clones comprise roughly 20% of the sample. Beyond this particular receptor, the publication reports: The ex vivo response was dominated by HLA-C-restricted CMV-specific TCR beta clonotypes, which also provided the single most frequent clonotype in two of eight donors. Carriers of CMV infection plus the relevant HLA type were discriminated by the cumulative frequency of public TCR beta family members in the study cohort and in an independent roughly 380-donor cohort.

Comments on this clonotype: What this receptor recognizes is not known. No much larger clone exists at a distance of one base, and base qualities are not known.

Its CDR3 holds 14 amino acids, cysteine through phenylalanine. The kept DNA is CDR3 alone, 42 bases in frame from the first base. Trimming costs V 8 bases and J 4 bases, and their ends lie 15 bases apart. In the paper's terms, the treatment or condition label means: in vitro stimulation with specific CMV peptide epitopes to enrich CMV-specific T cells. The chain was built from TRBV12-3 or TRBV12-4 and TRBJ1-5; the D gene is possibly TRBD1, with 5 bases matching. The receptor's source is a human donor in good health (CMV status not recorded). Some clones in this sample may be carry-over from other donors' samples. Sequencing used cultured PBMCs, obtained from culture after CMV antigen stimulation. The nucleotide sequence is TGTGCCAGCGAAAGGGAAGGGGCAAATCAGCCCCAGCATTTT. It specifies CASEREGANQPQHF.